Listed here are 31 T cell receptor beta chains from one sample, sequenced in a study of cytomegalovirus exposure and HLA in healthy donors. Use of 60 Vbeta and 13 Jbeta primers characterized the PCR. The table came from immunoSEQ multiplex PCR; TCRdb's copy has only in-frame clones and leaves some out. The repertoire consists of 95,000 to 150,000 clones, with 82% occurring once and the leading ten covering 1.5%. The sample consisted of PBMCs. These receptors were taken from a woman aged 18 to 35 in good health and CMV-seronegative.

This clone has just a few counts. The genes are TRBV18 and TRBJ2-7, with TRBD1 matching over 7 bases. From germline, CDR1 is KGHSH and CDR2 LQKENI. V dropped 3 bases and J dropped 5; count of bases not matched to a gene: 7. There are 14 residues in the CDR3. The CDR3 loop is CASSPREQGNEQYF. The CDR3 DNA reads as TGTGCCAGCTCACCCCGGGAACAGGGGAACGAGCAGTACTTC.

J is TRBJ2-2 and V is TRBV5-1; 14 bases line up with TRBD2. The CDR3 is 18 amino acids. Germline V gives CDR1 SGHRS, CDR2 YFSETQ. V was pared by 0 bases and J by 5 bases, with 6 bases of the junction left unmatched. The CDR3 nucleotides read TGCGCCAGCAGCTTGGGACTAGCGGGAGGGCGACGGACCGGGGAGCTGTTTTTT. This codes for CASSLGLAGGRRTGELFF.

The genes are TRBV7-8 and TRBJ1-2; 8 nucleotides line up with TRBD1. The V gene's germline CDR1 is SGHVS and CDR2 FQNEAQ. V gave up 4 bases and J gave up 8 bases; unmatched junction bases: 6. The length of the CDR3 is 13 residues. The DNA of the CDR3 is TGTGCCAGCAGCTCGGACAGGGTGAGCGGCTACACCTTC. Protein sequence: CASSSDRVSGYTF.

This clone came up once. The chain combines TRBV5-1 with TRBJ1-1; tentatively, D is TRBD1 (6 bases). From germline, CDR1 is SGHRS and CDR2 YFSETQ. The CDR3 totals 15 residues. Trimming took 0 bases from V and 1 from J, leaving 10 bases between them. DNA for the CDR3: TGCGCCAGCAGCTTGGCAGGGGATGGGAACACTGAAGCTTTCTTT. Translating it yields CASSLAGDGNTEAFF.

The table lists this clone with a few counts. The rearrangement uses TRBV7-2 and TRBJ1-5; 7 nucleotides agree with TRBD1. The CDR3 totals 15 residues. The V segment lost 0 bases and the J segment 11 bases; nucleotides outside the gene matches: 10. Germline V gives CDR1 SGHTA, CDR2 FQGNSA. The CDR3 spells CASSLAGGVGAAQHF. The CDR3 bases are TGTGCCAGCAGCTTAGCAGGGGGCGTCGGTGCGGCCCAGCATTTT. The variable domain in full, with the rest retrieved from reference TRBV7-2 and TRBJ1-5, is GAGVSQSPSNKVTEKGKDVELRCDPISGHTALYWYRQSLGQGLEFLIYFQGNSAPDKSGLPSDRFSAERTGGSVSTLTIQRTQQEDSAVYLCASSLAGGVGAAQHFGDGTRLSIL.

V gene TRBV7-3 combines with J gene TRBJ1-6; D is ambiguous. Germline V gives CDR1 SGHTA, CDR2 FQGTGA. The ends were cut back, 0 bases at V and 11 bases at J, with 20 bases in the middle. The CDR3 has 17 residues. CDR3 DNA sequence: TGTGCCAGCAGCTTAACGGTGGCGGGATCCCCTTCGGCACCCCTCCACTTT. It is translated as CASSLTVAGSPSAPLHF.

The chain combines TRBV11-3 with TRBJ2-2; the match to TRBD2 covers 11 bases. Germline V gene lookup returns CDR1 SGHNT and CDR2 YENEEA. The CDR3 length is 19 residues. Germline trimming cut 1 base from V and 4 bases from J; bases unmatched to any gene: 11. The CDR3 DNA follows: TGTGCCAGCAGCTTAGGAGTAGCGGGGGGGCCGAAGGGCACCGGGGAGCTGTTTTTT. It yields the protein CASSLGVAGGPKGTGELFF.

The chain is built from TRBV29-1 and TRBJ2-5; 7 bases map to TRBD2. Germline CDR1 reads SQVTM; CDR2 reads ANQGSEA. With 3 bases clipped from V and 5 bases from J, the junction kept 3 bases outside the gene matches. CDR3 length equals 12 residues. The CDR3, as DNA: TGCAGCGTTGAGGGAGGGGCCGAGACCCAGTACTTC. Protein: CSVEGGAETQYF.

V is TRBV6-5 and J is TRBJ1-2; D is possibly TRBD1 (5 bases). V dropped 6 bases and J dropped 4 bases, with 15 bases sitting between them. Germline lookup yields CDR1 MNHEY and CDR2 SVGAGI. This CDR3 is built from 14 residues. This chain's CDR3 is CASRPSPGLYGYTF. CDR3 sequence (DNA): TGTGCCAGCAGACCCAGCCCGGGACTCTATGGCTACACCTTC.

The chain uses TRBV19 and TRBJ2-1; 8 positions agree with TRBD1. This CDR3 is 16 amino acids long. The V gene end was trimmed by 5 bases and the J gene end by 4 bases; junction bases not matched to a gene: 10. Germline V gives CDR1 LNHDA, CDR2 SQIVND (reference sequence). The CDR3 reads CASSGQGSPPYNEQFF. Written as DNA, the CDR3 is TGTGCCAGTAGTGGACAGGGATCCCCCCCTTACAATGAGCAGTTCTTC.

This chain connects TRBV27 to TRBJ1-2, with unresolved D. Trimming removed 2 bases at V and 2 bases at J, with 9 bases between. CDR1 and CDR2 from the germline V gene are MNHEY and SMNVEV (reference sequence). This CDR3 is 14 amino acids long. The CDR3 region is CASSLVYGNYGYTF. CDR3 nucleotides: TGTGCCAGCAGTTTAGTTTACGGGAACTATGGCTACACCTTC.

This clone was observed a few times. The chain uses TRBV19 and TRBJ2-3, with D tentatively TRBD2 (5 bases). This CDR3 region has 15 residues. Trimming removed 3 bases at V and 1 base at J, with 11 bases between. Germline-derived CDR1 and CDR2 are LNHDA and SQIVND (reference sequence). CDR3 in amino acids: CASSMERSGTDTQYF. CDR3 sequence (DNA): TGTGCCAGTAGTATGGAGCGGAGTGGCACAGATACGCAGTATTTT.

The chain carries TRBV19 and TRBJ1-2, with no clear D. The germline V gene encodes CDR1 LNHDA and CDR2 SQIVND (reference sequence). The ends were cut back, 0 bases at V and 10 bases at J, with 6 bases in the middle. This CDR3 has 11 amino acids. In DNA form, the CDR3 reads TGTGCCAGTAGTATAGACAGGAACTACACCTTC. Protein product: CASSIDRNYTF. The full variable domain, its missing parts supplied by reference TRBV19 and TRBJ1-2, is DGGITQSPKYLFRKEGQNVTLSCEQNLNHDAMYWYRQDPGQGLRLIYYSQIVNDFQKGDIAEGYSVSREKKESFPLTVTSAQKNPTAFYLCASSIDRNYTFGSGTRLTVV.

This chain connects TRBV5-1 to TRBJ2-2; 9 bases fit TRBD2. Trimming removed 0 bases from V and 3 bases from J; junction bases left unmatched: 0. This CDR3 spans 15 amino acids. Germline assignment: CDR1 SGHRS and CDR2 YFSETQ. CDR3 residues: CASSLVAGDTGELFF. CDR3 DNA: TGCGCCAGCAGCTTGGTAGCGGGGGACACCGGGGAGCTGTTTTTT.

The V and J genes are TRBV4-3 and TRBJ2-5, with a possible D match to TRBD2 (5 bases). Judging by the DNA end, TRBJ2-7 fits better; the J call may be wrong. The V gene's germline CDR1 is LGHNA and CDR2 YSLEER. The CDR3 runs 14 residues. The CDR3 spells CASSQGLGAYEQYF. CDR3 nucleotides: TGCGCCAGCAGCCAAGGATTGGGAGCCTACGAGCAGTACTTC.

This chain links TRBV20-1 with TRBJ2-1; D remains ambiguous. CDR3 length equals 11 residues. The germline V gene encodes CDR1 DFQATT and CDR2 SNEGSKA (reference sequence). V dropped 3 bases and J dropped 10 bases, with 10 bases sitting between them. CDR3: CSASPVMEQFF. The CDR3 coding sequence is TGCAGTGCTAGCCCGGTTATGGAGCAGTTCTTC.

J is TRBJ2-1 and V is TRBV5-5; possible D gene TRBD2, 6 bases. Per germline, CDR1 SGHKS and CDR2 YYEKEE (reference sequence). The CDR3 totals 16 residues. V lost 4 bases to trimming and J lost 0 bases, with 14 bases between them. CDR3 sequence (DNA): TGTGCCAGCAGCCAGGAACGGGGGAGCTCCTACAATGAGCAGTTCTTC. Protein sequence: CASSQERGSSYNEQFF.

The chain uses TRBV4-1 and TRBJ2-3; D might be TRBD1 (5 bases). The germline V and J ends were trimmed by 0 bases and 14 bases, with 18 bases remaining between them. This CDR3 comprises 14 residues. Germline values: CDR1 MGHRA, CDR2 YSYEKL. In nucleotides, the CDR3 is TGCGCCAGCAGCCAAGAAATTTCACAGGCTAGATGGTATTTT. This codes for CASSQEISQARWYF.

This chain connects TRBV7-7 to TRBJ2-1, with D maybe TRBD2 (6 bases). Germline lookup yields CDR1 SSHAT and CDR2 FNYEAQ (reference sequence). Trimming left V 5 bases short and J 0 bases short, with 14 bases between. This CDR3 has 16 residues. The CDR3 sequence is CASSPTGLSSYNEQFF. CDR3 nucleotide sequence: TGTGCCAGCAGCCCCACCGGACTAAGCTCCTACAATGAGCAGTTCTTC.

This clone was counted between two and nine times. The J gene is TRBJ2-1, the V gene TRBV6-5; D unclear. V lost 9 bases to trimming and J lost 8 bases, with 8 bases between them. CDR3 length: 10 residues. Germline V gene data show CDR1 as MNHEY and CDR2 as SVGAGI. The CDR3 sequence: CASFEHEQFF. CDR3 coding DNA: TGTGCCAGTTTCGAGCATGAGCAGTTCTTC.

The chain employs TRBV7-2 and TRBJ2-3, with D possibly being TRBD1 (6 bases). The CDR3 totals 14 residues. Per germline, CDR1 SGHTA and CDR2 FQGNSA. Trimming shortened V by 6 bases and J by 6 bases, and 16 bases separated the two germline ends. The CDR3 loop reads CASRMGAGRDTQYF. The CDR3 DNA sequence: TGTGCCAGCAGAATGGGGGCCGGCCGGGATACGCAGTATTTT.

This chain uses TRBV5-1 with TRBJ1-4; D ambiguous. CDR1 is SGHRS, CDR2 YFSETQ, per germline. V was cut by 1 base and J by 0 bases, with 4 bases left in between. This CDR3 contains 14 residues. CDR3 sequence (DNA): TGCGCCAGCAGCTTGCTTGCAACTAATGAAAAACTGTTTTTT. This translates into CASSLLATNEKLFF.

The V call is TRBV29-1, the J call TRBJ1-2, with D perhaps matching TRBD1 (5 bases). The germline V and J ends were trimmed by 0 bases and 11 bases, with 16 bases remaining between them. CDR1 is SQVTM, CDR2 ANQGSEA, per germline. The CDR3 is 13 amino acids. CDR3 in amino acids: CSVEEALGVGYTF. The CDR3 bases are TGCAGCGTTGAAGAGGCCTTAGGGGTGGGATACACCTTC.

This chain joins TRBV9 and TRBJ2-7, with 8 bases identical to TRBD1. V trimming: 3 bases; J trimming: 5 bases; junction bases outside the gene matches: 7. The CDR3 loop spans 14 amino acids. Per the germline V gene, CDR1 is SGDLS and CDR2 is YYNGEE. CDR3 amino acids: CASSDPSTGDEQYF. CDR3 DNA: TGTGCCAGCAGCGATCCCTCGACAGGGGACGAGCAGTACTTC.

V is TRBV18 and J is TRBJ1-4; D uncertain. Germline CDR1 is KGHSH and CDR2 is LQKENI. This CDR3 is built from 16 residues. The germline V and J ends were trimmed by 6 bases and 2 bases, with 16 bases remaining between them. The chain's CDR3 is CASSPPGAVTNEKLFF. CDR3 coding DNA: TGTGCCAGCTCCCCCCCCGGTGCCGTTACTAATGAAAAACTGTTTTTT.

V and J are TRBV7-2 and TRBJ1-2, with D possibly TRBD1 on 6 matching bases. V was cut by 1 base and J by 4 bases, with 13 bases left in between. The CDR3 consists of 15 residues. Germline V CDR1 and CDR2: SGHTA, FQGNSA. CDR3 nucleotides: TGTGCCAGCAGCTTAGTGGCGGGGGCAGGCTATGGCTACACCTTC. Protein sequence: CASSLVAGAGYGYTF.

This clone has a handful of counts. V is TRBV2 and J is TRBJ1-3; D remains unclear. The CDR3 is made up of 14 amino acids. V was trimmed by 2 bases and J by 0 bases, leaving 5 bases between them. In germline, CDR1 is SNHLY, CDR2 FYNNEI. In DNA form, the CDR3 reads TGTGCCAGCAGTGAACTTCTCTCTGGAAACACCATATATTTT. Its protein is CASSELLSGNTIYF.

The chain has TRBV19 and TRBJ1-6, with 7 bases aligning to TRBD1. CDR1 and CDR2 from the germline V gene are LNHDA and SQIVND (reference sequence). There are 14 residues in the CDR3. V shed 4 bases and J 6 bases; nucleotides not matched to a gene: 3. The CDR3 DNA reads as TGTGCCAGTAGTAGGGGACAGACTAATTCACCCCTCCACTTT. Residues: CASSRGQTNSPLHF.

The V and J genes are TRBV6-5 and TRBJ1-5; D is perhaps TRBD1 (5 bases). Germline loops: CDR1 MNHEY, CDR2 SVGAGI. V gave up 6 bases and J gave up 4 bases, with 13 bases separating them. The CDR3 is 14 amino acids. The CDR3 reads CASSPRGGNQPQHF. The CDR3 nucleotides are TGTGCCAGCAGCCCACGGGGGGGGAATCAGCCCCAGCATTTT.

This sequence joins TRBV7-9 and TRBJ1-1, with 10 bases fitting TRBD1. V lost 5 bases to trimming and J lost 3 bases; unmatched junction nucleotides: 15. The CDR3 loop spans 18 amino acids. CDR1 and CDR2 (germline): SEHNR, FQNEAQ (reference sequence). The CDR3 region has the DNA TGTGCCAGCAGCCTTGACCGACAGGGGGCCTCAGGTGACACTGAAGCTTTCTTT. It is translated as CASSLDRQGASGDTEAFF.

This clone turned up a few times. The CDR3 spells CASSPRIHWGHNEQFF. CDR3 DNA sequence: TGCGCCAGCAGCCCCCGGATACATTGGGGCCACAATGAGCAGTTCTTC. The gene calls are TRBV4-1 and TRBJ2-1; D is possibly TRBD1 (5 bases). The V end was cut by 4 bases, the J end by 5 bases, with 18 bases between. The CDR3 length is 16 residues. Germline V CDR1 and CDR2: MGHRA, YSYEKL.